What follows are 18 T cell receptor beta chains derived from one specimen sequenced in a study of T cells after yellow fever vaccination. TCRdb fed the 5' RACE reads into MiXCR, producing one record per CDR3 protein. Counted here are under 150,000 distinct CDR3 sequences, approximately 7.7% occurring once; the ten biggest clones make up roughly 0.73%. The sample here was CD4+ T cells sorted from PBMCs, taken 5 days after the yellow fever booster vaccination. These TCRs come from a young man who received the YFV17D yellow fever vaccine.

This clonotype was detected many times. This chain links TRBV20-1 with TRBJ2-3; 11 nucleotides line up with TRBD2. V lost 2 bases and J lost 2; bases outside the gene matches: 6. The germline gives CDR1 DFQATT, CDR2 SNEGSKA (reference sequence). The CDR3 is 16 residues long. CDR3 DNA sequence: TGCAGTGCTAGATCGGGACTAGCGGAACACACAGATACGCAGTATTTT. This sequence encodes CSARSGLAEHTDTQYF.

This clonotype was counted many times. The chain links TRBV6-5 to TRBJ2-1; 8 nucleotides align to TRBD2. This CDR3 has 14 residues. The ends lost 2 bases at V and 10 bases at J; junction bases unmatched: 7. Germline V lookup: CDR1 MNHEY, CDR2 SVGAGI. The CDR3 DNA is TGTGCCAGCAGTTACACTAGCGGAAGTTTCGAGCAGTTCTTC. Residues: CASSYTSGSFEQFF.

Ten or more counts support this clonotype. This sequence joins TRBV28 and TRBJ2-7, with no clear D. Trimming stripped 3 bases from V and 2 bases from J, with 8 bases between. CDR3 size: 13 residues. Looked up from germline, CDR1 is MDHEN and CDR2 is SYDVKM. CDR3 in amino acids: CASSFPGPYEQYF. The DNA for the CDR3 is TGTGCCAGCAGTTTCCCAGGCCCCTACGAGCAGTACTTC. Full variable domain (missing parts from reference TRBV28 and TRBJ2-7): DVKVTQSSRYLVKRTGEKVFLECVQDMDHENMFWYRQDPGLGLRLIYFSYDVKMKEKGDIPEGYSVSREKKERFSLILESASTNQTSMYLCASSFPGPYEQYFGPGTRLTVT.

In regard to this clonotype: One base away lies a much larger clone, so this may be a sequencing read error. V gene TRBV12-3 or TRBV12-4 combines with J gene TRBJ2-5, with 10 bases matching TRBD2. This CDR3 is built from 15 residues. The chain's CDR3 is CVSSRTSGYQETQYF. Written as DNA, the CDR3 is TGTGTCAGCAGTCGGACTAGCGGTTACCAAGAGACCCAGTACTTC.

The CDR3 bases are TGTGCCAGCACTGGGGGCGGGAGGAAAGAGACCCAGTACTTC. Its protein product is CASTGGGRKETQYF. The chain links TRBV28 to TRBJ2-5, with 8 bases lining up with TRBD2. V lost 7 bases and J lost 3; bases outside the gene matches: 7. From germline, CDR1 is MDHEN and CDR2 SYDVKM. This CDR3 spans 14 amino acids.

This clonotype has a count of ten or more. This rearrangement joins TRBV7-2 to TRBJ2-7; 12 positions match TRBD2. Germline CDR1 reads SGHTA; CDR2 reads FQGNSA. CDR3 length: 17 amino acids. The J segment lost 7 bases and the V segment lost 2 bases, leaving 12 bases of the junction unmatched. The CDR3 protein is CASSLSLLLAGGGEQYF. The CDR3 bases are TGTGCCAGCAGCTTAAGCTTGCTGCTAGCGGGAGGGGGGGAGCAGTACTTC.

This clonotype was counted many times. V is TRBV14 and J is TRBJ2-1, with 7 bases aligning to TRBD2. Germline lookup yields CDR1 SGHDN and CDR2 FVKESK. V lost 0 bases and J lost 13; bases outside the gene matches: 3. The CDR3 is 12 residues long. CDR3 residues: CASSQERELQFF. As DNA, the CDR3 is TGTGCCAGCAGCCAAGAGCGGGAGCTTCAGTTCTTC.

This clonotype has at least ten counts. This chain connects TRBV20-1 to TRBJ2-3; 9 bases align to TRBD2. In germline, CDR1 is DFQATT, CDR2 SNEGSKA (reference sequence). This CDR3 is built from 15 residues. The V segment lost 3 bases and the J segment 4 bases; nucleotides outside the gene matches: 8. CDR3 coding DNA: TGCAGTGCTAGGCATCCAGCGGGAGGTTCAGATACGCAGTATTTT. It codes for CSARHPAGGSDTQYF.

This clonotype was detected many times. The chain recombines TRBV5-1 with TRBJ2-7; the D gene could be TRBD1 or TRBD2 (5 bases each). The germline V and J ends were trimmed by 3 bases and 6 bases, with 16 bases remaining between them. The CDR3 has 14 residues. Germline V lookup: CDR1 SGHRS, CDR2 YFSETQ. The CDR3 here is CASSSGTVKGEQYF. The CDR3 nucleotides read TGCGCCAGCAGCTCCGGGACGGTGAAGGGCGAGCAGTACTTC.

This clonotype was observed a handful of times. The rearrangement uses TRBV7-2 and TRBJ1-1, with D maybe TRBD1 (5 bases). CDR1 is SGHTA, CDR2 FQGNSA, per germline. Trimming pared 1 base from V and 4 bases from J, leaving 16 bases between. The CDR3 extends over 16 amino acids. The CDR3 is CASSLVTAGLGTEAFF. CDR3 sequence (DNA): TGTGCCAGCAGCTTAGTTACCGCGGGGCTCGGCACTGAAGCTTTCTTT.

Ten or more counts support this clonotype. Here the CDR3 reads CSARGSGFTDTQYF. The CDR3 region has the DNA TGCAGTGCTAGAGGCAGCGGGTTCACAGATACGCAGTATTTT. This rearrangement joins TRBV20-1 to TRBJ2-3, with a possible D match to TRBD2 (6 bases). Trimming shortened V by 1 base and J by 2 bases, and 10 bases separated the two germline ends. Germline V CDR1 and CDR2: DFQATT, SNEGSKA (reference sequence). This CDR3 has 14 amino acids.

The V gene is TRBV12-3 or TRBV12-4, the J gene TRBJ2-3; no clear D. Trimming stripped 6 bases from V and 2 bases from J, with 9 bases between. This CDR3 is built from 13 residues. The CDR3 loop reads CASSSLVTDTQYF. The CDR3, as DNA: TGTGCCAGCAGCTCCTTGGTCACAGATACGCAGTATTTT.

This clonotype was detected a few times. The chain couples TRBV5-1 to TRBJ1-5; 9 nucleotides align to TRBD1. The length of the CDR3 is 16 residues. Germline CDR1 is SGHRS and CDR2 is YFSETQ. Losses at the gene ends were 0 bases for V and 5 bases for J; bases not matched to a gene: 6. The CDR3 bases are TGCGCCAGCAGCTTGGGTGGGACAGGGTCTGATCAGCCCCAGCATTTT. This sequence encodes CASSLGGTGSDQPQHF.

This clonotype occurred many times. The CDR3 bases are TGTGCCAGCAGCCCAACTTCAGCTCCAGGGGCCACCTTC. It specifies CASSPTSAPGATF. The chain uses TRBV7-2 and TRBJ1-2, with D perhaps TRBD1 (6 bases). CDR1 SGHTA and CDR2 FQGNSA come from the germline V gene. The CDR3 has 13 amino acids. The V end was cut by 5 bases, the J end by 13 bases, with 20 bases between. The entire variable domain, with the rest obtained from reference TRBV7-2 and TRBJ1-2, is as follows: GAGVSQSPSNKVTEKGKDVELRCDPISGHTALYWYRQSLGQGLEFLIYFQGNSAPDKSGLPSDRFSAERTGGSVSTLTIQRTQQEDSAVYLCASSPTSAPGATFGSGTRLTVV.

The rearrangement links TRBV4-3 to TRBJ2-1; 9 bases line up with TRBD1. CDR1 and CDR2 from the germline V gene are LGHNA and YSLEER. Losses at the gene ends were 2 bases for V and 7 bases for J; bases not matched to a gene: 12. This CDR3 is built from 17 residues. The CDR3 is CASSQWFRTGEPNEQFF. The CDR3 DNA sequence: TGCGCCAGCAGCCAATGGTTTAGGACAGGGGAACCAAATGAGCAGTTCTTC.

This clonotype was picked up many times. This CDR3 is CASSQSGNQPQHF. For the CDR3, the DNA is TGTGCCAGCAGTCAAAGTGGCAATCAGCCCCAGCATTTT. The chain links TRBV12-3 or TRBV12-4 to TRBJ1-5; no clear D. The CDR3 is made up of 13 amino acids. Trimming shortened V by 5 bases and J by 2 bases, and 7 bases separated the two germline ends.

This clonotype was seen repeatedly, ten times or more. The gene calls are TRBV5-1 and TRBJ1-2; TRBD1 aligns across 9 bases. This CDR3 is built from 17 residues. J lost 0 bases, V lost 1 base, and 7 bases had no gene match. Germline CDR1 SGHRS, CDR2 YFSETQ. The CDR3 protein is CASSLKGQGVANYGYTF. The DNA for the CDR3 is TGCGCCAGCAGCTTGAAGGGACAGGGTGTAGCTAACTATGGCTACACCTTC.

This clonotype showed up many times. The gene calls are TRBV10-3 and TRBJ2-6; D is ambiguous. Trimming cost V 4 bases and J 2 bases, with 6 bases left between them. CDR1 ENHRY and CDR2 SYGVKD come from the germline V gene. The CDR3 runs 14 residues. The CDR3 sequence is CAISVGTGANVLTF. Here the CDR3 DNA reads TGTGCCATCAGTGTGGGAACTGGGGCCAACGTCCTGACTTTC.